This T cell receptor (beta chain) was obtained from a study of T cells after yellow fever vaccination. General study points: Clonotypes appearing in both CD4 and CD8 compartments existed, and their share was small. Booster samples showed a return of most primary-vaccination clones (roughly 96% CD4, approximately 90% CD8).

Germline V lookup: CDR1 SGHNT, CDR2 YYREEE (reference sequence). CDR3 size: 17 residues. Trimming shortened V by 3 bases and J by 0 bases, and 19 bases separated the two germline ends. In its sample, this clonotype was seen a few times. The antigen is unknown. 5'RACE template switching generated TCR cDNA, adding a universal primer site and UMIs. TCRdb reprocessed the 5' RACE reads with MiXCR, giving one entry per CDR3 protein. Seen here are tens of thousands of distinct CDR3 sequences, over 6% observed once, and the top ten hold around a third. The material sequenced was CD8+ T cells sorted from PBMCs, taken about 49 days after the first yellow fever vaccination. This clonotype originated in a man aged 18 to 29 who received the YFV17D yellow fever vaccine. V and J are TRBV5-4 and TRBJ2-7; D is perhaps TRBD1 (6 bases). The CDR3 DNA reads TGTGCCAGCAGCTGGGGGCCCCGACAGGACCCCTCCTACGAGCAGTACTTC. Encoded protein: CASSWGPRQDPSYEQYF.